This T cell receptor (beta chain) derives from a study of cytotoxic CD8 clonotypes in ibrutinib-treated CLL. Libraries were prepared by immunoSEQ multiplex PCR; TCRdb keeps only in-frame clonotypes and omits some of them. The table includes roughly 97,000 clones, 70% to 80% detected once. Trimming stripped 6 bases from V and 4 bases from J, with 18 bases between. The CDR3 contains 15 residues. The germline V gene encodes CDR1 MNHNS and CDR2 SASEGT. On this clone: No antigen is known for it.

Broader study findings: Elevated clonality accompanied ibrutinib response, with a return toward baseline values at progression.

The sequence came from a human donor with chronic lymphocytic leukemia. V gene TRBV6-1 combines with J gene TRBJ1-2, with D perhaps TRBD1 (6 bases). Sequencing was performed on PBMCs, taken after 12 months of ibrutinib treatment. The DNA of the CDR3 is TGTGCCAGCAGGGATTACAGGGAGGTGGTCTATGGCTACACCTTC. Encoded protein: CASRDYREVVYGYTF.